The rows below give T cell receptor beta chains drawn from one sample of a study of shared clonotypes between healthy human individuals. Profiling relied on immunoSEQ multiplex PCR, and the TCRdb table lists in-frame clones only, not all of them. Of about 1.5 million clones listed, roughly 98% are singletons. Sequenced sample: naive CD4+ T cells sorted from blood. The receptors derive from a man aged 30 to 39 in good health. The CDR3 runs from the conserved cysteine through the conserved F or W. The order of the fields is J gene, D gene, clone size, V gene, CDR3 DNA, CDR3 protein. The D gene is left open where the match is weak. Clone sizes are given selectively: once, few, many, or a class where the clone is expanded.

>TRBJ1-5|NA|NA|TRBV6-1
TGTGCCAGCAGTGAAAGAGTACAAGGCCCAAGAGAAAATCAGCCCCAGCATTTT
CASSERVQGPRENQPQHF
>TRBJ1-2|NA|NA|TRBV6-5
TGTGCCAGCAGGCGGATGACAGAAAACTATGGCTACACCTTC
CASRRMTENYGYTF
>TRBJ2-1|TRBD2|NA|TRBV6-1
TGTGCCAGCAGTGAAGATCGACTAGCGGGGACCACCGGGCAGTTCTTC
CASSEDRLAGTTGQFF
>TRBJ2-7|TRBD2|NA|TRBV27
TGTGCCAGCAGGAGAGCGGGAGGGCTCCACGAGCAGTACTTC
CASRRAGGLHEQYF
>TRBJ1-4|TRBD1|NA|TRBV5-4
TGTGCCAGCGGCCGGGACAGGGAGATCGTCGGTGAAAAACTGTTTTTT
CASGRDREIVGEKLFF
>TRBJ2-7|TRBD2|NA|TRBV6-5
TGTGCCAGCGCGGGGGAAGCCTACGAGCAGTACTTC
CASAGEAYEQYF
>TRBJ2-1|NA|once|TRBV19
TGTGCCAGTAGTATACCGGTGGGCTTACACAATGAGCAGTTCTTC
CASSIPVGLHNEQFF
>TRBJ1-5|NA|NA|TRBV2
TGTGCCAGCACTGGCAGGAATAATCAGCCCCAGCATTTT
CASTGRNNQPQHF
>TRBJ2-5|TRBD2|NA|TRBV27
TGTGCCAGCAGTTTAGCCCACAGGGAGCGGGGGTCGACCCAGTACTTC
CASSLAHRERGSTQYF
>TRBJ1-2|NA|NA|TRBV6-5
TGTGCCAGCAGTTACGGGGACTTCTCAGGGAACTATGGCTACACCTTC
CASSYGDFSGNYGYTF
>TRBJ1-2|NA|NA|TRBV6-1
TGTGCCAGCAATCTGGGGGGGCTGGGCTATGGCTACACCTTC
CASNLGGLGYGYTF
>TRBJ2-2|TRBD2|NA|TRBV4-1
TGCGCCAGCAGCCCCTACCCCAGCGGGGCGAACACCGGGGAGCTGTTTTTT
CASSPYPSGANTGELFF
>TRBJ1-2|NA|once|TRBV6-5
TGTGCCAGCGGTGAAGGTCGGGGCTACACCTTC
CASGEGRGYTF
>TRBJ2-1|NA|NA|TRBV5-1
TGCGCCAGCAGCTTATACGGGAGCTCCTACAATGAGCAGTTCTTC
CASSLYGSSYNEQFF
>TRBJ2-5|TRBD2|NA|TRBV27
TGTGCCAGCAGTTTAGGTAGTCTAGCGGGAGGATTTGCGACCCAGTACTTC
CASSLGSLAGGFATQYF
>TRBJ1-4|NA|NA|TRBV6-6
TGTGCCAGCACCTCTGGTGAAAAACTGTTTTTT
CASTSGEKLFF
>TRBJ2-1|NA|few|TRBV28
TGTGCCAGCAGTTTCATCTACAATGAGCAGTTCTTC
CASSFIYNEQFF
>TRBJ1-5|NA|NA|TRBV19
TGTGCCAGTAGTCTTAGGGTCTGGGGCGATCAGCCCCAGCATTTT
CASSLRVWGDQPQHF
>TRBJ2-1|TRBD1|NA|TRBV9
TGTGCCAGCAGCCTGGGAAACAGGGGCCATGAGCAGTTCTTC
CASSLGNRGHEQFF
>TRBJ2-7|TRBD1|NA|TRBV7-2
TGTGCCAGCAGCCGGGACAGGGGACACTTTTACGAGCAGTACTTC
CASSRDRGHFYEQYF
>TRBJ1-2|NA|once|TRBV5-5
TGTGCCAGCAGCCGTAACCCAGGGGACTATGGCTACACCTTC
CASSRNPGDYGYTF
>TRBJ2-1|NA|NA|TRBV19
TGTGCCAGTAGCAGGAGGAGCTCCTACAATGAGCAGTTCTTC
CASSRRSSYNEQFF
>TRBJ1-4|TRBD1|NA|TRBV25-1
TGTGCCAGCAGTGGACGGGGACAGGGACTTAGGACTAATGAAAAACTGTTTTTT
CASSGRGQGLRTNEKLFF